These 28 T cell receptor beta chains were all obtained from the same sample, sequenced in a study of cytomegalovirus exposure and HLA in healthy donors. PCR primers comprised 60 Vbeta and 13 Jbeta primers. Only in-frame clones appear in the TCRdb table, and some are missing; sequencing was by immunoSEQ multiplex PCR. The table has fewer than 250,000 clones, under 85% seen once. Sequences were obtained from PBMCs. All receptors come from a woman aged 50 to 60 in good health and CMV-seropositive.

The chain is built from TRBV2 and TRBJ2-7, with TRBD1 identical over 8 bases. The trim removed 7 bases at V and 5 bases at J, leaving 13 bases unmatched. Per the germline V gene, CDR1 is SNHLY and CDR2 is FYNNEI. The CDR3 has 15 residues. CDR3 residues: CASIQEAGGKNEQYF. As DNA, the CDR3 is TGTGCCAGCATCCAGGAGGCAGGGGGCAAGAACGAGCAGTACTTC. Complete variable domain (other parts from reference TRBV2 and TRBJ2-7): EPEVTQTPSHQVTQMGQEVILRCVPISNHLYFYWYRQILGQKVEFLVSFYNNEISEKSEIFDDQFSVERPDGSNFTLKIRSTKLEDSAMYFCASIQEAGGKNEQYFGPGTRLTVT.

The CDR3 here is CSVESPRAKNIQYF. CDR3 DNA sequence: TGCAGCGTTGAGTCCCCGAGGGCCAAAAACATTCAGTACTTC. The genes are TRBV29-1 and TRBJ2-4, with no clear D. V shed 3 bases and J shed 1 base, with 10 bases lying between them. CDR3 length: 14 residues. CDR1 is SQVTM, CDR2 ANQGSEA, per germline. Full variable domain (rest looked up from reference TRBV29-1 and TRBJ2-4): SAVISQKPSRDICQRGTSLTIQCQVDSQVTMMFWYRQQPGQSLTLIATANQGSEATYESGFVIDKFPISRPNLTFSTLTVSNMSPEDSSIYLCSVESPRAKNIQYFGAGTRLSVL.

The V gene is TRBV19, the J gene TRBJ1-6; a weak D match, TRBD1 (6 bases). Looked up from germline, CDR1 is LNHDA and CDR2 is SQIVND (reference sequence). The CDR3 has 12 amino acids. V was shortened by 6 bases and J by 14 bases, with 14 bases between the two germline ends. The CDR3 DNA is TGTGCCAGTAGCACAGGGTTAGAAGCCCTCCACTTT. Amino acid sequence: CASSTGLEALHF.

V and J are TRBV5-1 and TRBJ2-7; no firm D call. Looked up from germline, CDR1 is SGHRS and CDR2 is YFSETQ. This CDR3 region has 12 residues. Trimming cost V 0 bases and J 5 bases, with 6 bases left between them. DNA for the CDR3: TGCGCCAGCAGCTTGGTTTTCAACGAGCAGTACTTC. It encodes CASSLVFNEQYF.

V is TRBV30 and J is TRBJ1-2; 7 bases are shared with TRBD1. Germline trimming cut 3 bases from V and 8 bases from J; bases unmatched to any gene: 9. Germline CDR1 and CDR2: GTSNPN and SVGIG (reference sequence). The CDR3 extends over 13 amino acids. CDR3: CAWSPGTVRGYTF. For the CDR3, the DNA is TGTGCCTGGAGCCCCGGGACAGTACGCGGCTACACCTTC.

This chain links TRBV4-1 with TRBJ1-2; no clear D. CDR3 size: 13 residues. Trimming removed 1 base at V and 4 bases at J, with 7 bases between. Germline V CDR1 and CDR2: MGHRA, YSYEKL. The CDR3 loop is CASSQGRAYGYTF. CDR3 DNA: TGCGCCAGCAGCCAAGGGCGGGCCTATGGCTACACCTTC.

The chain couples TRBV5-1 to TRBJ2-1; 7 bases map to TRBD1. V lost 7 bases, J lost 0 bases, and 7 bases stayed unmatched. Germline V gene data show CDR1 as SGHRS and CDR2 as YFSETQ. This CDR3 has 15 residues. CDR3 bases: TGCGCCAGCCGGGACAGCCTAAGCTCCTACAATGAGCAGTTCTTC. Protein: CASRDSLSSYNEQFF.

This clone was counted once. The chain employs TRBV5-1 and TRBJ2-2; 9 bases are a match to TRBD1. The V and J ends lost 7 bases and 6 bases, in that order; junction bases with no gene match: 10. CDR3 size: 15 residues. Germline loops: CDR1 SGHRS, CDR2 YFSETQ. The CDR3 protein is CASAFVTGGSGELFF. CDR3 nucleotides: TGCGCCAGCGCGTTCGTGACAGGGGGATCCGGGGAGCTGTTTTTT.

The chain recombines TRBV7-3 with TRBJ2-1; 15 bases fit TRBD2. J gave up 10 bases and V 5 bases, and 6 bases lay outside the gene matches. The CDR3 extends over 15 amino acids. CDR1 is SGHTA, CDR2 FQGTGA, per germline. In DNA, the CDR3 is TGTGCCAGCAGCCAAGCCGGGACTAGCGGGGGGGAGCAGTTCTTC. The encoded protein is CASSQAGTSGGEQFF.

This chain uses TRBV5-1 with TRBJ1-6; D is undetermined. The CDR3 has 17 residues. Trimming removed 1 base from V and 0 bases from J, with 11 bases in between. Germline V CDR1 and CDR2: SGHRS, YFSETQ. The CDR3 reads CASSLNMGSSYNSPLHF. In nucleotides, the CDR3 is TGCGCCAGCAGCTTGAATATGGGGAGCTCCTATAATTCACCCCTCCACTTT.

This clone was seen only once. V gene TRBV19 combines with J gene TRBJ1-4; 7 bases fit TRBD1. The CDR3 has 14 residues. Looked up from germline, CDR1 is LNHDA and CDR2 is SQIVND (reference sequence). The junction had 7 bases not matched to a gene; V was cut back by 7 bases and J by 5 bases. This CDR3 is CASNIDRDNEKLFF. The CDR3 DNA sequence: TGTGCCAGTAACATCGACAGGGACAATGAAAAACTGTTTTTT. Complete variable domain (other parts from reference TRBV19 and TRBJ1-4): DGGITQSPKYLFRKEGQNVTLSCEQNLNHDAMYWYRQDPGQGLRLIYYSQIVNDFQKGDIAEGYSVSREKKESFPLTVTSAQKNPTAFYLCASNIDRDNEKLFFGSGTQLSVL.

The rearrangement links TRBV5-8 to TRBJ2-5; possible D gene TRBD2, 6 bases. The ends were cut back, 0 bases at V and 0 bases at J, with 12 bases in the middle. The CDR3 covers 16 residues. Germline V lookup: CDR1 SGHTS, CDR2 YDEGEE. CDR3 bases: TGTGCCAGCAGCTTGGGTCTGCGGGGCAACCAAGAGACCCAGTACTTC. Its translation is CASSLGLRGNQETQYF. The full variable domain, completed using reference TRBV5-8 and TRBJ2-5, is EAGVTQSPTHLIKTRGQQATLRCSPISGHTSVYWYQQALGLGLQFLLWYDEGEERNRGNFPPRFSGRQFPNYSSELNVNALELEDSALYLCASSLGLRGNQETQYFGPGTRLLVL.

CDR3 sequence reads: CASSPGQNYGYTF. The CDR3 nucleotides are TGTGCCAGCAGCCCGGGACAGAACTATGGCTACACCTTC. The chain carries TRBV16 and TRBJ1-2; 7 bases are shared with TRBD1. Losses at the gene ends were 4 bases for V and 2 bases for J; bases not matched to a gene: 1. CDR1 and CDR2 from the germline V gene are KGHSY and FQNENV. The CDR3 is made up of 13 amino acids.

The chain links TRBV6-4 to TRBJ2-1; 8 bases map to TRBD2. The CDR3 has 14 residues. Germline V CDR1 and CDR2: MRHNA, SNTAGT. The V gene end was trimmed by 2 bases and the J gene end by 9 bases; junction bases not matched to a gene: 6. Written as DNA, the CDR3 is TGTGCCAGCAGTGACGGTAGCGGGGAAGGTGAGCAGTTCTTC. It translates to CASSDGSGEGEQFF.

The rearrangement uses TRBV5-1 and TRBJ1-1; D is undetermined. Germline CDR1 SGHRS, CDR2 YFSETQ. The CDR3 is made up of 14 amino acids. Trimming cost V 2 bases and J 1 base, with 9 bases left between them. CDR3 amino acids: CASSFAAGNTEAFF. As DNA, the CDR3 is TGCGCCAGCAGCTTTGCTGCGGGGAACACTGAAGCTTTCTTT. The whole variable domain, filled in from reference TRBV5-1 and TRBJ1-1, reads KAGVTQTPRYLIKTRGQQVTLSCSPISGHRSVSWYQQTPGQGLQFLFEYFSETQRNKGNFPGRFSGRQFSNSRSEMNVSTLELGDSALYLCASSFAAGNTEAFFGQGTRLTVV.

This clone was detected a few times. V and J are TRBV7-3 and TRBJ1-2; 8 nucleotides agree with TRBD1. There are 15 residues in the CDR3. The ends lost 5 bases at V and 7 bases at J; junction bases unmatched: 12. The germline CDR1 and CDR2 sequences are SGHTA and FQGTGA. In DNA, the CDR3 is TGTGCCAGCAGCGCAACCGGGACAGGTGATTTTGGCTACACCTTC. Translated: CASSATGTGDFGYTF. Full variable domain (remainder filled in from reference TRBV7-3 and TRBJ1-2): GAGVSQTPSNKVTEKGKYVELRCDPISGHTALYWYRQSLGQGPEFLIYFQGTGAADDSGLPNDRFFAVRPEGSVSTLKIQRTERGDSAVYLCASSATGTGDFGYTFGSGTRLTVV.

The chain uses TRBV9 and TRBJ1-6, with 9 nucleotides matching TRBD1. This CDR3 contains 17 residues. J lost 0 bases, V lost 4 bases, and 5 bases had no gene match. Germline loops: CDR1 SGDLS, CDR2 YYNGEE. The CDR3 DNA follows: TGTGCCAGCAGCATGAGGGACAGGGCCTCCTATAATTCACCCCTCCACTTT. Protein product: CASSMRDRASYNSPLHF.

The chain has TRBV9 and TRBJ1-6; TRBD1 aligns across 7 bases. The CDR3 extends over 17 amino acids. V lost 0 bases and J lost 7; bases outside the gene matches: 10. In germline, CDR1 is SGDLS, CDR2 YYNGEE. This CDR3 is CASSVAFSGQQNSPLHF. The CDR3 coding sequence is TGTGCCAGCAGCGTAGCTTTTTCGGGACAGCAAAATTCACCCCTCCACTTT.

The chain has TRBV5-1 and TRBJ1-1; D is undetermined. V lost 0 bases and J 1 base, leaving 13 bases between the germline ends. The germline gives CDR1 SGHRS, CDR2 YFSETQ. The CDR3 contains 16 residues. CDR3: CASSLAGGLENTEAFF. Here the CDR3 DNA reads TGCGCCAGCAGCTTGGCCGGCGGGTTAGAGAACACTGAAGCTTTCTTT. The variable domain in full, with the rest retrieved from reference TRBV5-1 and TRBJ1-1, is KAGVTQTPRYLIKTRGQQVTLSCSPISGHRSVSWYQQTPGQGLQFLFEYFSETQRNKGNFPGRFSGRQFSNSRSEMNVSTLELGDSALYLCASSLAGGLENTEAFFGQGTRLTVV.

This clone was counted between two and nine times. This chain connects TRBV7-8 to TRBJ1-5; TRBD1 matches 7 bases. The germline V gene has CDR1 SGHVS and CDR2 FQNEAQ. The CDR3 is 17 amino acids. V lost 1 base to trimming and J lost 2 bases; unmatched junction nucleotides: 8. This CDR3 is CASSLVEGARGNQPQHF. CDR3 DNA sequence: TGTGCCAGCAGCTTAGTGGAGGGGGCGCGAGGCAATCAGCCCCAGCATTTT.

This rearrangement joins TRBV5-6 to TRBJ1-6; D not certain. This CDR3 has 14 amino acids. Germline V lookup: CDR1 SGHDT, CDR2 YYEEEE. V gave up 0 bases and J gave up 10 bases, with 11 bases separating them. CDR3 DNA: TGTGCCAGCAGCTTGGACCGGCGGGCCTCACCCCTCCACTTT. Protein: CASSLDRRASPLHF.

The rearrangement joins TRBV6-5 to TRBJ1-1; the match to TRBD1 covers 8 bases. Trimming at V came to 6 bases and at J to 7 bases, leaving 7 bases not matched to a gene. The CDR3 is made up of 13 amino acids. Germline CDR1 MNHEY, CDR2 SVGAGI. The CDR3 region is CASRTTGGLEAFF. The CDR3 DNA sequence: TGTGCCAGCAGGACTACAGGGGGGCTTGAAGCTTTCTTT.

The CDR3 is CASRGQGAAGYTF. The CDR3 nucleotides are TGTGCCAGTAGGGGACAGGGGGCTGCTGGCTACACCTTC. The rearrangement links TRBV19 to TRBJ1-2; TRBD1 matches at 12 bases. V gave up 6 bases and J gave up 7 bases; unmatched junction bases: 3. Germline loops: CDR1 LNHDA, CDR2 SQIVND (reference sequence). The CDR3 covers 13 residues.

The chain is built from TRBV6-5 and TRBJ1-2, with D perhaps TRBD1 (6 bases). V dropped 2 bases and J dropped 2 bases, with 12 bases sitting between them. Germline values: CDR1 MNHEY, CDR2 SVGAGI. The CDR3 totals 15 residues. The CDR3 protein is CASSYGGARNYGYTF. In nucleotides, the CDR3 is TGTGCCAGCAGTTACGGGGGGGCCAGAAACTATGGCTACACCTTC.

V usage is TRBV7-6 and J usage is TRBJ2-2; 9 bases are a match to TRBD2. The ends lost 5 bases at V and 4 bases at J; junction bases unmatched: 5. CDR3 length: 15 amino acids. CDR1 and CDR2 from the germline V gene are SGHVS and FNYEAQ. The CDR3 sequence is CASSPQTSGTGELFF. In DNA, the CDR3 is TGTGCCAGCAGCCCACAGACTAGCGGCACCGGGGAGCTGTTTTTT.

V and J are TRBV5-1 and TRBJ2-3; possibly TRBD1 for D (6 bases). The CDR3 loop spans 13 amino acids. The germline V and J ends were trimmed by 4 bases and 5 bases, with 11 bases remaining between them. Germline V gives CDR1 SGHRS, CDR2 YFSETQ. CDR3 residues: CASSGPGEDTQYF. The CDR3 coding sequence is TGCGCCAGCAGCGGCCCAGGGGAAGATACGCAGTATTTT.

J is TRBJ1-3 and V is TRBV5-6, with D tentatively TRBD1 (6 bases). V dropped 2 bases and J dropped 2 bases, with 14 bases sitting between them. Germline CDR1 SGHDT, CDR2 YYEEEE. CDR3 length: 16 residues. The CDR3 coding sequence is TGTGCCAGCAGCTTTTGGACAGCCGGACCTGGAAACACCATATATTTT. Translated, it gives CASSFWTAGPGNTIYF. The variable domain in full, completed from reference TRBV5-6 and TRBJ1-3, reads DAGVTQSPTHLIKTRGQQVTLRCSPKSGHDTVSWYQQALGQGPQFIFQYYEEEERQRGNFPDRFSGHQFPNYSSELNVNALLLGDSALYLCASSFWTAGPGNTIYFGEGSWLTVV.

The J gene is TRBJ2-5, the V gene TRBV15, with 7 nucleotides matching TRBD1. After removal of 0 bases from V and 0 bases from J, the junction contained 1 base not matched to a gene. CDR1 is LNHNV and CDR2 is YYDKDF in the germline V gene (reference sequence). CDR3 length equals 15 residues. The CDR3 DNA sequence: TGTGCCACCAGCAGAGAACAGGGGTACCAAGAGACCCAGTACTTC. Amino acid sequence: CATSREQGYQETQYF.